These 5 T cell receptor beta chains came from one sample sequenced in a study of blood T cells in healthy people across ages. Alongside a J-beta primer mix, a sample-barcoded 5' primer served in a second PCR lasting about 7 to 12 cycles. Using its own MiXCR run on the 5' RACE reads, TCRdb lists one record per CDR3 protein. The table shows 1.5 million to 2 million distinct CDR3 sequences, with roughly 27% occurring only once. The sequenced material came from blood. These receptors were collected from a woman in her 30s in good health.

This clonotype was detected ten times or more. This chain connects TRBV6-2 or TRBV6-3 to TRBJ2-6; no clear D gene. The germline V gene has CDR1 MNHEY and CDR2 SVGEGT. V was trimmed by 0 bases and J by 0 bases, leaving 18 bases between them. This CDR3 is 20 amino acids long. The DNA for the CDR3 is TGTGCCAGCAGTTACTCGATGGCTTCAGGCTTCCTCTCTGGGGCCAACGTCCTGACTTTC. Its protein is CASSYSMASGFLSGANVLTF.

The chain uses TRBV20-1 and TRBJ1-3, with TRBD1 as a possible D gene (5 bases). Germline CDR1 reads DFQATT; CDR2 reads SNEGSKA (reference sequence). The CDR3 runs to 17 residues. Trimming took off 5 bases at V and 0 bases at J, with 20 bases between the two ends. The CDR3 DNA reads TGCAGTGCTTTGGCCCCCAGAGGGGCTCTCTCTGGAAACACCATATATTTT. It encodes CSALAPRGALSGNTIYF.

The chain uses TRBV24-1 and TRBJ2-7; 8 bases agree with TRBD1. V dropped 10 bases and J dropped 2; count of bases not matched to a gene: 3. CDR1 and CDR2 from the germline V gene are KGHDR and SFDVKD. The CDR3 runs to 12 residues. The chain's CDR3 is CATGQDAYEQYF. In DNA, the CDR3 is TGTGCCACGGGACAGGACGCCTACGAGCAGTACTTC.

The table lists this clonotype with a few counts. V and J are TRBV20-1 and TRBJ2-5, with unresolved D. The CDR3 covers 13 residues. The germline gives CDR1 DFQATT, CDR2 SNEGSKA (reference sequence). V was cut by 7 bases and J by 5 bases, with 17 bases left in between. The CDR3, as DNA: TGCAGTGTCGCTTTGCGTTTGACGGAGACCCAGTACTTC. Residues: CSVALRLTETQYF.

This chain uses TRBV18 with TRBJ2-2; D perhaps matches TRBD1 (6 bases). Per the germline V gene, CDR1 is KGHSH and CDR2 is LQKENI. There are 14 residues in the CDR3. Trimming pared 6 bases from V and 6 bases from J, leaving 14 bases between. CDR3 region: CASSPRQDAGELFF. In DNA, the CDR3 is TGTGCCAGCTCGCCGCGACAGGATGCCGGGGAGCTGTTTTTT. Drawing the rest from reference TRBV18 and TRBJ2-2, the complete variable domain is NAGVMQNPRHLVRRRGQEARLRCSPMKGHSHVYWYRQLPEEGLKFMVYLQKENIIDESGMPKERFSAEFPKEGPSILRIQQVVRGDSAAYFCASSPRQDAGELFFGEGSRLTVL.